Shown below are 17 T cell receptor beta chains from a single sample sequenced in a study of blood T cell repertoires in COVID-19. Clones were read by immunoSEQ multiplex PCR, and TCRdb kept only the in-frame ones, dropping some. Found here are approximately 300,000 clones, around nine tenths of them singletons; the top ten hold roughly 5%. Material for sequencing was PBMCs or T cells enriched from blood (not recorded which). These TCRs come from a man in his 60s who had recovered from COVID-19.

The gene calls are TRBV24-1 and TRBJ2-5, with D perhaps TRBD1 (6 bases). V was trimmed by 5 bases and J by 5 bases, leaving 14 bases between them. This CDR3 comprises 14 residues. CDR1 is KGHDR, CDR2 SFDVKD, per germline. CDR3 DNA: TGTGCCACCAGTGGTCCCCCAGGGGTTGAGACCCAGTACTTC. It is translated as CATSGPPGVETQYF.

The chain is built from TRBV28 and TRBJ1-1, with 7 nucleotides matching TRBD1. CDR3 length: 19 residues. Germline values: CDR1 MDHEN, CDR2 SYDVKM. Germline trimming cut 3 bases from V and 0 bases from J; bases unmatched to any gene: 16. The chain's CDR3 is CASSFVDRLTKIMNTEAFF. CDR3 DNA: TGTGCCAGCAGTTTCGTGGACAGGCTCACGAAAATCATGAACACTGAAGCTTTCTTT.

This sequence joins TRBV9 and TRBJ2-1, with 9 bases identical to TRBD2. Germline V gene sequence: CDR1 SGDLS, CDR2 YYNGEE. The CDR3 runs to 18 residues. With 0 bases clipped from V and 1 base from J, the junction kept 8 bases outside the gene matches. CDR3 in amino acids: CASSVASSGSGSYNEQFF. DNA of the CDR3: TGTGCCAGCAGCGTAGCTAGTAGCGGGAGTGGGTCCTACAATGAGCAGTTCTTC.

The V gene is TRBV6-1, the J gene TRBJ1-3; D unclear. The CDR3 has 21 amino acids. Between the trimmed V and J ends, which lost 4 bases and 4 bases, there was a span of 32 bases. CDR1 and CDR2 from the germline V gene are MNHNS and SASEGT. CDR3 region: CASSVAERVVFGEASGNTIYF. CDR3 in DNA: TGTGCCAGCAGTGTAGCAGAAAGGGTGGTATTCGGGGAGGCTTCCGGAAACACCATATATTTT.

The CDR3 DNA follows: TGTGCCACCGCGGACAAACGCTACGAGCAGTACTTC. Translation gives CATADKRYEQYF. V usage is TRBV19 and J usage is TRBJ2-7; tentatively, D is TRBD1 (5 bases). The V end was cut by 10 bases, the J end by 3 bases, with 13 bases between. The CDR3 consists of 12 residues. Per germline, CDR1 LNHDA and CDR2 SQIVND (reference sequence).

This chain uses TRBV2 with TRBJ2-2; the D gene is possibly TRBD2 (5 bases). Trimming left V 10 bases short and J 5 bases short, with 14 bases between. Germline CDR1 is SNHLY and CDR2 is FYNNEI. The CDR3 runs 13 residues. DNA of the CDR3: TGTGCCAATGCGAGGGAGAGGACCGGGGAGCTGTTTTTT. As protein: CANARERTGELFF.

The chain carries TRBV6-4 and TRBJ2-5; 12 nucleotides align to TRBD1. The CDR3 loop spans 15 amino acids. V trimming: 6 bases; J trimming: 4 bases; junction bases outside the gene matches: 6. Germline loops: CDR1 MRHNA, CDR2 SNTAGT. The CDR3 region is CASSSGDRGLETQYF. CDR3 bases: TGTGCCAGCAGCTCGGGGGACAGGGGGCTAGAGACCCAGTACTTC.

The chain uses TRBV5-4 and TRBJ1-5, with D possibly being TRBD1 (6 bases). The CDR3 totals 14 residues. Trimming removed 0 bases at V and 4 bases at J, with 8 bases between. The germline CDR1 and CDR2 sequences are SGHNT and YYREEE (reference sequence). CDR3 in DNA: TGTGCCAGCAGCTTGGCAGGGACAAATCAGCCCCAGCATTTT. Its translation: CASSLAGTNQPQHF.

This chain connects TRBV7-9 to TRBJ1-2; unclear D gene. The CDR3 runs 11 residues. Trimming took off 5 bases at V and 5 bases at J, with 6 bases between the two ends. CDR1 SEHNR and CDR2 FQNEAQ come from the germline V gene (reference sequence). CDR3 in DNA: TGTGCCAGCAGCAGCGGGTATGGCTACACCTTC. It codes for CASSSGYGYTF. The variable domain in full, completed from reference TRBV7-9 and TRBJ1-2, reads DTGVSQNPRHKITKRGQNVTFRCDPISEHNRLYWYRQTLGQGPEFLTYFQNEAQLEKSRLLSDRFSAERPKGSFSTLEIQRTEQGDSAMYLCASSSGYGYTFGSGTRLTVV.

The genes are TRBV5-4 and TRBJ2-1; 8 positions agree with TRBD1. This CDR3 has 15 amino acids. J gave up 6 bases and V 0 bases, and 5 bases lay outside the gene matches. The germline CDR1 and CDR2 sequences are SGHNT and YYREEE (reference sequence). The CDR3 here is CASSLEDRAVNEQFF. DNA of the CDR3: TGTGCCAGCAGCTTGGAGGACAGGGCGGTCAATGAGCAGTTCTTC.

V and J are TRBV7-3 and TRBJ2-1; the match to TRBD2 covers 10 bases. Germline CDR1 reads SGHTA; CDR2 reads FQGTGA. V was pared by 1 base and J by 9 bases, with 9 bases of the junction left unmatched. The CDR3 is 16 amino acids. The CDR3 spells CASSLIVTSGITEQFF. As DNA, the CDR3 is TGTGCCAGCAGCTTAATAGTCACTAGCGGGATTACTGAGCAGTTCTTC.

The V and J genes are TRBV10-3 and TRBJ1-4, with 8 bases lining up with TRBD1. Trimming removed 6 bases from V and 1 base from J; junction bases left unmatched: 7. There are 16 residues in the CDR3. From germline, CDR1 is ENHRY and CDR2 SYGVKD. DNA for the CDR3: TGTGCCATCAGCGCACAGGGGGACCTAACTAATGAAAAACTGTTTTTT. Translation gives CAISAQGDLTNEKLFF.

The chain carries TRBV3-1 (or the pseudogene TRBV3-2) and TRBJ2-7, with 13 bases aligning to TRBD2. V trimming: 4 bases; J trimming: 4 bases; junction bases outside the gene matches: 16. The CDR3 extends over 19 amino acids. Germline V lookup: CDR1 LGHDT, CDR2 YNNKEL (reference sequence). The CDR3 DNA sequence: TGTGCCAGCAGCCGTCCGGAGACTAGCGGGAGGACACCTCTTTACGAGCAGTACTTC. This translates into CASSRPETSGRTPLYEQYF.

The chain has TRBV18 and TRBJ2-3; the match to TRBD1 covers 9 bases. Germline V gives CDR1 KGHSH, CDR2 LQKENI. The CDR3 spans 15 residues. With V trimmed by 3 bases and J by 4 bases, 5 bases remained unmatched. CDR3 amino acids: CASSPTGGASDTQYF. The CDR3 DNA sequence: TGTGCCAGCTCACCGACAGGGGGGGCCTCAGATACGCAGTATTTT.

The chain uses TRBV7-2 and TRBJ2-7; D is possibly TRBD1 (5 bases). V was pared by 1 base and J by 0 bases, with 10 bases between. Germline assignment: CDR1 SGHTA and CDR2 FQGNSA. The CDR3 sequence is 15 residues long. The CDR3 coding sequence is TGTGCCAGCAGCTTAGTACAGGACGTCTCCTACGAGCAGTACTTC. It translates to CASSLVQDVSYEQYF.

This clone appeared a few times. The V and J genes are TRBV6-2 or TRBV6-3 and TRBJ2-2, with TRBD2 matching over 7 bases. Germline-derived CDR1 and CDR2 are MNHEY and SVGEGT. The junction had 12 bases not matched to a gene; V was cut back by 2 bases and J by 3 bases. CDR3 length equals 18 residues. The CDR3 bases are TGTGCCAGCAGTTACCAGTCCCTAAGCGGGGCTGACACCGGGGAGCTGTTTTTT. This sequence encodes CASSYQSLSGADTGELFF.

The table lists this clone with a count of one. This rearrangement joins TRBV5-8 to TRBJ1-5; no reliable D call. V was shortened by 1 base and J by 4 bases, with 12 bases between the two germline ends. Germline-derived CDR1 and CDR2 are SGHTS and YDEGEE. This CDR3 is built from 15 residues. CDR3 nucleotide sequence: TGTGCCAGCAGCTTGTTACAGCAGTTAAATCAGCCCCAGCATTTT. Translated: CASSLLQQLNQPQHF.